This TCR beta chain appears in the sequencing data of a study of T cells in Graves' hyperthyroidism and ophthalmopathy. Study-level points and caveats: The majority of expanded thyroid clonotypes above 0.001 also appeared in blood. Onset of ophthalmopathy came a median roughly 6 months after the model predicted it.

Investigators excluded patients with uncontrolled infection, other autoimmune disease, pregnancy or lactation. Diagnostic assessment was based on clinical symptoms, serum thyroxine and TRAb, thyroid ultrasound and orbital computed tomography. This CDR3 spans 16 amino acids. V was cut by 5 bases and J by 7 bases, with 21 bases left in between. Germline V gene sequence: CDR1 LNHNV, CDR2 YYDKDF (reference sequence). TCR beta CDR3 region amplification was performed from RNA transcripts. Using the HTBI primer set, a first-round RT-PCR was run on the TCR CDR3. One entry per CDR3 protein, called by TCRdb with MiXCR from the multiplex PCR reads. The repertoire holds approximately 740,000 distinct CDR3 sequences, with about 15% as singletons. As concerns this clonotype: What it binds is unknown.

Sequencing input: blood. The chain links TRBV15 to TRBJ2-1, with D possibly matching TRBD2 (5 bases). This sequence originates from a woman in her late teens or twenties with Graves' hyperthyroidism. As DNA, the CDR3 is TGTGCCACCAGCGGTAGCGCTACGCCTATGGGGAATGAGCAGTTCTTC. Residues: CATSGSATPMGNEQFF.